One and the same sample provided the 32 T cell receptor beta chains below, sequenced in a study of blood T cell repertoires in COVID-19. Method: immunoSEQ multiplex PCR; TCRdb's copy keeps in-frame clones and lacks some. The sample carries roughly 190,000 clones, 80% to 95% recorded once. Sequencing was done on a sample of peripheral blood. The origin of the receptors is a man aged 50 or older with acute or convalescent COVID-19.

The chain employs TRBV19 and TRBJ1-1, with D uncertain. The CDR3 extends over 11 amino acids. With 5 bases removed from V and 6 bases from J, the gap between germline ends came to 7 bases. Per germline, CDR1 LNHDA and CDR2 SQIVND (reference sequence). The CDR3 DNA sequence: TGTGCCAGTAGTCCTTTCTCTGAAGCTTTCTTT. It yields the protein CASSPFSEAFF.

The chain employs TRBV11-3 and TRBJ2-3, with 13 nucleotides matching TRBD2. This CDR3 comprises 16 residues. Germline CDR1 is SGHNT and CDR2 is YENEEA. V lost 5 bases to trimming and J lost 6 bases; unmatched junction nucleotides: 8. The CDR3 loop reads CASSVGTSGARDTQYF. The CDR3 DNA sequence: TGTGCCAGCAGCGTCGGGACTAGCGGGGCCCGCGATACGCAGTATTTT.

This chain connects TRBV27 to TRBJ2-6; the D gene is possibly TRBD1 (6 bases). The CDR3 runs 15 residues. V was clipped by 3 bases and J by 2 bases, with 8 bases between them. The germline V gene encodes CDR1 MNHEY and CDR2 SMNVEV (reference sequence). The CDR3 region has the DNA TGTGCCAGCAGTTTCAACAGGGCTGGGGCCAACGTCCTGACTTTC. It codes for CASSFNRAGANVLTF.

The DNA of the CDR3 is TGTGCCAGTAGTGGACAGGGTGGTGAGCAGTTCTTC. Residues: CASSGQGGEQFF. V gene TRBV19 combines with J gene TRBJ2-1; 8 bases are shared with TRBD1. The CDR3 is made up of 12 amino acids. In germline, CDR1 is LNHDA, CDR2 SQIVND (reference sequence). The J segment lost 9 bases and the V segment lost 5 bases, leaving 3 bases of the junction unmatched.

V is TRBV19 and J is TRBJ2-3; unclear D gene. CDR3 length: 11 residues. CDR1 LNHDA and CDR2 SQIVND come from the germline V gene (reference sequence). The ends were cut back, 5 bases at V and 5 bases at J, with 5 bases in the middle. CDR3 coding DNA: TGTGCCAGTAGTTTTAAAGATACGCAGTATTTT. This sequence encodes CASSFKDTQYF.

This rearrangement joins TRBV7-3 to TRBJ2-7; 12 bases are shared with TRBD2. Germline CDR1 and CDR2: SGHTA and FQGTGA. J gave up 6 bases and V 6 bases, and 6 bases lay outside the gene matches. The CDR3 is 14 residues long. CDR3 sequence reads: CASSSSGRVGEQYF. CDR3 DNA: TGTGCCAGCAGTTCTAGCGGGAGGGTTGGCGAGCAGTACTTC.

The CDR3 bases are TGTGCCAGCAGTTATTCGGACAGAGCGAATTCACCCCTCCACTTT. Translating gives CASSYSDRANSPLHF. The chain carries TRBV28 and TRBJ1-6; D is perhaps TRBD1 (6 bases). Per the germline V gene, CDR1 is MDHEN and CDR2 is SYDVKM. Trimming left V 4 bases short and J 7 bases short, with 14 bases between. This CDR3 is built from 15 residues.

This clone was picked up one time. The chain uses TRBV6-5 and TRBJ1-2; perhaps TRBD1 as D (6 bases). The CDR3 sequence is 14 residues long. V lost 3 bases and J lost 8, with 16 bases in between. Germline loops: CDR1 MNHEY, CDR2 SVGAGI. The CDR3: CASSYVPGAGGYTF. In nucleotides, the CDR3 is TGTGCCAGCAGTTATGTGCCAGGGGCTGGGGGCTACACCTTC.

This sequence joins TRBV28 and TRBJ1-1; D gene unclear. Germline V lookup: CDR1 MDHEN, CDR2 SYDVKM. Trimming removed 7 bases at V and 1 base at J, with 10 bases between. The CDR3 sequence is 13 residues long. CDR3 coding DNA: TGTGCCAGCACCTGGAGAGCGAACACTGAAGCTTTCTTT. Protein product: CASTWRANTEAFF.

The J gene is TRBJ1-4, the V gene TRBV3-1 (or the pseudogene TRBV3-2); D call uncertain. V lost 2 bases to trimming and J lost 7 bases, with 5 bases between them. CDR3 length: 12 amino acids. CDR1 and CDR2 (germline): LGHDT, YNNKEL (reference sequence). The CDR3 loop is CASSQRVEKLFF. CDR3 DNA sequence: TGTGCCAGCAGCCAACGGGTTGAAAAACTGTTTTTT.

The rearrangement links TRBV3-1 (or the pseudogene TRBV3-2) to TRBJ1-4; possible D gene TRBD1, 5 bases. In germline, CDR1 is LGHDT, CDR2 YNNKEL (reference sequence). There are 17 residues in the CDR3. V lost 4 bases, J lost 0 bases, and 15 bases lay in between. The CDR3 DNA sequence: TGTGCCAGCAGCCGCTCACTGGGGCAGACAACTAATGAAAAACTGTTTTTT. Protein product: CASSRSLGQTTNEKLFF.

The chain joins TRBV21-1 to TRBJ2-7; the table's D call, TRBD1, has no DNA check behind it. TRBV21-1 is a pseudogene. This CDR3 contains 14 residues. Here the CDR3 DNA reads TGTGCCAGCAGCAAAGGAGGGGGTGGTTACGAGCAGTACTTC. It encodes CASSKGGGGYEQYF.

This clone was recorded once. The gene calls are TRBV21-1 and TRBJ2-1; TRBD2, as called in the table, went unchecked against the DNA. TRBV21-1 is assigned pseudogene status. The CDR3 contains 16 residues. CDR3 in amino acids: CASSKEREDSYNEQFF. For the CDR3, the DNA is TGTGCCAGCAGCAAGGAGCGGGAGGACTCCTACAATGAGCAGTTCTTC.

The sample holds a few counts of this clone. At the DNA level, this CDR3 is encoded by other sequences in the same sample as well. The J gene is TRBJ2-7, the V gene TRBV20-1; D is possibly TRBD2 (5 bases). The germline CDR1 and CDR2 sequences are DFQATT and SNEGSKA (reference sequence). There are 11 residues in the CDR3. V lost 3 bases to trimming and J lost 6 bases, with 9 bases between them. The CDR3 nucleotides are TGCAGTGCTAGTTCGGGATTCGAGCAGTACGTC. Translation: CSASSGFEQYV.

The J gene is TRBJ2-1, the V gene TRBV7-2, with TRBD2 as a possible D gene (5 bases). The germline V gene encodes CDR1 SGHTA and CDR2 FQGNSA. V lost 1 base and J 6 bases, leaving 13 bases between the germline ends. The CDR3 is made up of 15 amino acids. The CDR3 is CASSLGETSRNEQFF. The DNA for the CDR3 is TGTGCCAGCAGCTTAGGGGAGACTTCCCGCAATGAGCAGTTCTTC.

The chain carries TRBV7-9 and TRBJ2-2, with TRBD1 identical over 7 bases. The trim removed 8 bases at V and 1 base at J, leaving 7 bases unmatched. The V gene's germline CDR1 is SEHNR and CDR2 FQNEAQ (reference sequence). The CDR3 runs 15 residues. The CDR3 nucleotides read TGTGCCAGCGACTACCGGGACAGGAACACCGGGGAGCTGTTTTTT. Its protein product is CASDYRDRNTGELFF.

The chain links TRBV5-1 to TRBJ2-1; D perhaps matches TRBD1 (5 bases). Germline values: CDR1 SGHRS, CDR2 YFSETQ. The CDR3 is 12 amino acids. Trimming pared 7 bases from V and 3 bases from J, leaving 8 bases between. The CDR3 is CASSDNYNEQFF. CDR3 nucleotide sequence: TGCGCCAGCTCGGACAACTACAATGAGCAGTTCTTC. Using reference TRBV5-1 and TRBJ2-1 for the parts outside the CDR3, the full variable domain is KAGVTQTPRYLIKTRGQQVTLSCSPISGHRSVSWYQQTPGQGLQFLFEYFSETQRNKGNFPGRFSGRQFSNSRSEMNVSTLELGDSALYLCASSDNYNEQFFGPGTRLTVL.

The V gene is TRBV28, the J gene TRBJ2-7; 7 bases align to TRBD2. CDR1 is MDHEN and CDR2 is SYDVKM in the germline V gene. The CDR3 is made up of 20 amino acids. With 6 bases clipped from V and 1 base from J, the junction kept 24 bases outside the gene matches. CDR3 loop: CASSFHIGPGGRVESYEQYF. CDR3 bases: TGTGCCAGCAGCTTCCATATCGGTCCGGGGGGACGTGTAGAGTCCTACGAGCAGTACTTC. Looking up the rest from reference TRBV28 and TRBJ2-7 gives the full variable domain: DVKVTQSSRYLVKRTGEKVFLECVQDMDHENMFWYRQDPGLGLRLIYFSYDVKMKEKGDIPEGYSVSREKKERFSLILESASTNQTSMYLCASSFHIGPGGRVESYEQYFGPGTRLTVT.

The rearrangement joins TRBV29-1 to TRBJ2-5, with TRBD2 matching over 7 bases. The germline gives CDR1 SQVTM, CDR2 ANQGSEA. J was trimmed by 5 bases and V by 7 bases; bases with no gene match: 7. The CDR3 covers 12 residues. The CDR3 coding sequence is TGCAGCGGCAGCGGGATAGGTGAGACCCAGTACTTC. It yields the protein CSGSGIGETQYF.

The CDR3 here is CASTPGTGELFF. For the CDR3, the DNA is TGTGCCAGTACCCCAGGGACCGGGGAGCTGTTTTTT. The gene calls are TRBV19 and TRBJ2-2; D is perhaps TRBD1 (5 bases). V was clipped by 7 bases and J by 5 bases, with 8 bases between them. CDR3 length: 12 residues. CDR1 is LNHDA and CDR2 is SQIVND in the germline V gene (reference sequence).

The rearrangement links TRBV29-1 to TRBJ1-4, with 7 bases lining up with TRBD1. V lost 6 bases, J lost 7 bases, and 5 bases stayed unmatched. CDR1 is SQVTM and CDR2 is ANQGSEA in the germline V gene. The CDR3 is made up of 12 amino acids. DNA of the CDR3: TGCAGCGTCGGGACAGCCGGTGAAAAACTGTTTTTT. It codes for CSVGTAGEKLFF.

This clone was recorded only once. This sequence joins TRBV7-8 and TRBJ2-1; 13 bases align to TRBD2. Germline CDR1 is SGHVS and CDR2 is FQNEAQ. The length of the CDR3 is 16 residues. Unmatched junction bases numbered 2, after V lost 0 bases and J lost 6 bases. The CDR3: CASSLAGLAGSNEQFF. DNA for the CDR3: TGTGCCAGCAGCTTAGCGGGACTAGCGGGGTCCAATGAGCAGTTCTTC.

The CDR3 is CASSTDRALSFF. CDR3 nucleotides: TGTGCCAGCTCAACGGACAGGGCGTTGTCTTTCTTT. This rearrangement joins TRBV18 to TRBJ1-1, with 8 bases fitting TRBD1. This CDR3 has 12 amino acids. The junction had 8 bases not matched to a gene; V was cut back by 5 bases and J by 12 bases. The germline CDR1 and CDR2 sequences are KGHSH and LQKENI.

This clone showed up just once. The V gene is TRBV7-2, the J gene TRBJ2-2; no definite D call. V was shortened by 4 bases and J by 1 base, with 13 bases between the two germline ends. The CDR3 loop spans 16 amino acids. Per the germline V gene, CDR1 is SGHTA and CDR2 is FQGNSA. CDR3 in amino acids: CASSSTGFQNTGELFF. DNA of the CDR3: TGTGCCAGCAGCTCAACCGGGTTCCAGAACACCGGGGAGCTGTTTTTT.

This sequence joins TRBV10-3 and TRBJ2-2; 8 nucleotides align to TRBD1. Germline assignment: CDR1 ENHRY and CDR2 SYGVKD. CDR3 length: 18 residues. The V and J ends lost 2 bases and 2 bases, in that order; junction bases with no gene match: 10. The CDR3 region has the DNA TGTGCCATCAGTGAGCCGGGACAGGTACATGCTAACACCGGGGAGCTGTTTTTT. It codes for CAISEPGQVHANTGELFF.

The rearrangement links TRBV6-5 to TRBJ1-5, with 11 positions matching TRBD1. This CDR3 has 15 amino acids. Unmatched junction bases numbered 9, after V lost 5 bases and J lost 9 bases. CDR1 and CDR2 from the germline V gene are MNHEY and SVGAGI. CDR3 protein: CASSHGQGATGPQHF. The CDR3 DNA follows: TGTGCCAGCAGTCATGGACAGGGGGCAACTGGGCCCCAGCATTTT.

The genes are TRBV27 and TRBJ2-7; 8 bases map to TRBD2. The CDR3 totals 13 residues. In germline, CDR1 is MNHEY, CDR2 SMNVEV (reference sequence). With 5 bases clipped from V and 5 bases from J, the junction kept 5 bases outside the gene matches. DNA of the CDR3: TGTGCCAGCAGTGTACTAGCGGCACACGAGCAGTACTTC. It translates to CASSVLAAHEQYF.

This chain uses TRBV29-1 with TRBJ2-7; 8 bases fit TRBD2. The germline CDR1 and CDR2 sequences are SQVTM and ANQGSEA. The J segment lost 4 bases and the V segment lost 3 bases, leaving 8 bases of the junction unmatched. This CDR3 region has 14 residues. The CDR3 bases are TGCAGCGTTGATGGCGGGAGCGGGAGTTACGAGCAGTACTTC. Translated, it gives CSVDGGSGSYEQYF.

The chain employs TRBV19 and TRBJ1-1, with D unclear. Per germline, CDR1 LNHDA and CDR2 SQIVND (reference sequence). V lost 1 base and J lost 5, with 8 bases in between. This CDR3 is 13 amino acids long. In nucleotides, the CDR3 is TGTGCCAGTAGTATAGGCGGGAAGACTGAAGCTTTCTTT. This gives the protein CASSIGGKTEAFF.

The count of this clone is one. V is TRBV15 and J is TRBJ2-1; 9 bases line up with TRBD2. Trimming at V came to 2 bases and at J to 5 bases, leaving 7 bases not matched to a gene. CDR1 and CDR2 from the germline V gene are LNHNV and YYDKDF (reference sequence). There are 16 residues in the CDR3. The CDR3 sequence is CATSRISGSGHNEQFF. CDR3 sequence (DNA): TGTGCCACCAGCAGAATTAGCGGGAGTGGGCACAATGAGCAGTTCTTC.

The chain has TRBV20-1 and TRBJ2-1, with D possibly TRBD2 on 5 matching bases. V was shortened by 7 bases and J by 4 bases, with 8 bases between the two germline ends. This CDR3 is built from 11 residues. The germline gives CDR1 DFQATT, CDR2 SNEGSKA (reference sequence). The DNA for the CDR3 is TGCAGTGGAAGGGAGTACAATGAGCAGTTCTTC. Amino acids: CSGREYNEQFF.

The V call is TRBV14, the J call TRBJ2-1, with D perhaps TRBD1 (6 bases). V dropped 0 bases and J dropped 4 bases, with 13 bases sitting between them. The length of the CDR3 is 16 residues. Germline CDR1 and CDR2: SGHDN and FVKESK. The CDR3 DNA reads as TGTGCCAGCAGCCAAGATGTAGCAGGGGCGTACAATGAGCAGTTCTTC. Translated: CASSQDVAGAYNEQFF.